The entry below describes one TCR beta chain. These data come from a study of blood T cell repertoires in COVID-19. In the original analysis: Cell counts per sample came from amplifying reference gene primers. TCRdb's table, derived via immunoSEQ multiplex PCR, lists solely in-frame clones and lacks some. Clonal size and the V and J genes are those of that table, whereas D and trimming came from the DNA. The table records 140,000 or so clones, roughly 82% of them present only once. V was clipped by 4 bases and J by 5 bases; unmatched bases: 11. CDR1 is LGHDT and CDR2 is YNNKEL in the germline V gene (reference sequence). This CDR3 comprises 16 residues.

The source is a human donor in a cohort sampled during active COVID-19. The chain has TRBV3-1 (or the pseudogene TRBV3-2) and TRBJ2-5, with 9 nucleotides matching TRBD2. The specimen was peripheral blood. The CDR3 is CASSLGHSGGGETQYF. CDR3 DNA sequence: TGTGCCAGCAGCCTAGGCCATAGCGGGGGTGGGGAGACCCAGTACTTC.